There are a few counts of the clone carrying this TCR beta chain. Its specificity is unknown. Everyone who donated was a healthy Caucasian. TCRdb itself ran the 5' RACE reads through MiXCR, one entry per CDR3 protein. The sample records approximately 670,000 distinct CDR3 sequences, 6% to 6.5% being singletons. These data come from a study of identical twins. Germline V gene data show CDR1 as LNHDA and CDR2 as SQIVND (reference sequence). V was clipped by 3 bases and J by 5 bases, with 14 bases between them. The CDR3 length is 15 residues. Findings and limits, study-wide: Reduced insertions were recorded for abundant cord blood beta clonotypes, with no such pattern in memory repertoires. An excess of low generation probability was shown by twin-shared out-of-frame alpha sequences. Conclusions were drawn cross-sectionally by statistical analysis, without following the same donors.

This TCR derives from a man younger than 35 in good health. The specimen was naive T cells sorted from blood. The rearrangement uses TRBV19 and TRBJ2-1, with D perhaps matching TRBD1 or TRBD2 (7 bases each). CDR3 DNA: TGTGCCAGTAGTATTCAGGGGGAGGGTCACAATGAGCAGTTCTTC. This gives the protein CASSIQGEGHNEQFF.